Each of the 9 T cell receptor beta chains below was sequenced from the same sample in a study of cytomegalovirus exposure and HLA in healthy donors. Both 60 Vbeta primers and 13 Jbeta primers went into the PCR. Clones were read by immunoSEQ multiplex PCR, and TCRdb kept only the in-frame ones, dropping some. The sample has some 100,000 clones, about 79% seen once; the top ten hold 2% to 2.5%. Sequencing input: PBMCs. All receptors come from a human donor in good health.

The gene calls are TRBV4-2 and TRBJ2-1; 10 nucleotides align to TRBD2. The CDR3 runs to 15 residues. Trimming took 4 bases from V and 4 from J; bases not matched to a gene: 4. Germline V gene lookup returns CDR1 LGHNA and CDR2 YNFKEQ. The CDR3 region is CASSLSGGAYNEQFF. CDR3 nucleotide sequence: TGTGCCAGCAGCCTAAGCGGGGGGGCGTACAATGAGCAGTTCTTC.

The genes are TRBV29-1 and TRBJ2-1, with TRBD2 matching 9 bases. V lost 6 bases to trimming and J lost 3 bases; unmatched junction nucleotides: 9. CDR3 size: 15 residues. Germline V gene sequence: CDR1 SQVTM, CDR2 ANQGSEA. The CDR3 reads CSVTRGTSYYNEQFF. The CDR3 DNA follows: TGCAGCGTGACGAGAGGGACTAGCTACTACAATGAGCAGTTCTTC.

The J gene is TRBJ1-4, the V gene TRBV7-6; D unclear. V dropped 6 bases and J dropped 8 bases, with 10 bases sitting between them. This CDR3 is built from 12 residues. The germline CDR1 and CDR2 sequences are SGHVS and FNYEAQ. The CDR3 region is CASRGSDEKLFF. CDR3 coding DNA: TGTGCCAGCAGAGGCAGCGACGAAAAACTGTTTTTT.

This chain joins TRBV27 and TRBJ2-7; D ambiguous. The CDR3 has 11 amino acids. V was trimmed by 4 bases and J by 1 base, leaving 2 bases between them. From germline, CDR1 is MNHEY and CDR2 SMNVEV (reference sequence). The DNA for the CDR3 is TGTGCCAGCAGTTCTTCCTACGAGCAGTACTTC. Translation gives CASSSSYEQYF.

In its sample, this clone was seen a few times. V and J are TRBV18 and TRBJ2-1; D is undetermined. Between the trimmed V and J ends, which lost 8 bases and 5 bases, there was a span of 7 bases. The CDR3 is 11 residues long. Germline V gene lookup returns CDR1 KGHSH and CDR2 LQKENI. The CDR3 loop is CASRLNNEQFF. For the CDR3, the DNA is TGTGCCAGCCGCCTAAACAATGAGCAGTTCTTC.

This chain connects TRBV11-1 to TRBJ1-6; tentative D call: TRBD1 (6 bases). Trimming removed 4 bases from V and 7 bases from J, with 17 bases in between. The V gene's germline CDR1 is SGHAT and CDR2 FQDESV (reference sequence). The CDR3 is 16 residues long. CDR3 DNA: TGTGCCAGCAGCTCCTCTATCCGGACAGACAATTCACCCCTCCACTTT. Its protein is CASSSSIRTDNSPLHF.

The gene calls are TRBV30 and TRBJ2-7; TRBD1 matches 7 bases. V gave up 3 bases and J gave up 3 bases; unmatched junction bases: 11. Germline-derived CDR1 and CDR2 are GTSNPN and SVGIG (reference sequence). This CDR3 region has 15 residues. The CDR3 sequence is CAWSATQGRGYEQYF. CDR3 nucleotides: TGTGCCTGGAGCGCAACACAGGGGCGCGGCTACGAGCAGTACTTC.

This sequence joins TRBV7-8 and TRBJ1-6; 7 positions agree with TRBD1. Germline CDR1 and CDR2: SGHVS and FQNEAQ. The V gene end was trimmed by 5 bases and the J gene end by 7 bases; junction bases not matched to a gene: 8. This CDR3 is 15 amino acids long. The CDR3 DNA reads TGTGCCAGCAGCCCACAGGGGACCGGGAATTCACCCCTCCACTTT. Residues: CASSPQGTGNSPLHF.

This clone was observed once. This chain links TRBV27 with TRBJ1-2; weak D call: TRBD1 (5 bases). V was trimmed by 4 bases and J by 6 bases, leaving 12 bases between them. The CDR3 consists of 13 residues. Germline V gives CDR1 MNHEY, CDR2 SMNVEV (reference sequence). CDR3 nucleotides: TGTGCCAGCAGTTCAAGGGGAAAGGATGGCTACACCTTC. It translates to CASSSRGKDGYTF.